This T cell receptor beta chain was identified during a study of T-cell memory formation after mild COVID-19. Germline assignment: CDR1 SQVTM and CDR2 ANQGSEA. Losses at the gene ends were 2 bases for V and 2 bases for J; bases not matched to a gene: 5. The CDR3 spans 15 residues. TCR alpha and TCR beta cDNA libraries with sample barcodes and UMIs came from 5'RACE using constant-segment primers. MiXCR, run by TCRdb on the 5' RACE reads, gives a single entry per CDR3 protein. The sample includes some 330,000 distinct CDR3 sequences, 21% seen only once; the top ten take roughly an eighth. Findings of the study overall: CD4/CD8 balance characterized clones contracting day 15 to 85, and CD4+ skew characterized later expanders. Certain responding clones were present in pre-infection memory, suggesting participation of cross-reactive memory. Clonal second-wave expansions that peaked on day 37 had unconfirmed SARS-CoV-2 specificity.

The sample holds a few counts of this clonotype. What it binds is unknown. The chain has TRBV29-1 and TRBJ2-5, with 10 bases that match TRBD2. The sequenced material came from PBMCs or a T cell subset sorted from them (not recorded which). This sequence originates from an adult woman who had mild COVID-19 (a few samples of this study predate the infection). Cell type and time point are not known. The CDR3 nucleotides read TGCAGCGTTGAAATACTAGCGGGGTGGCAAGAGACCCAGTACTTC. Residues: CSVEILAGWQETQYF.